This T cell receptor (beta chain) was recovered during a study of T cell responses to AZD1222 COVID-19 vaccine. Study information: Second-dose intervals of approximately 4 or approximately 12 weeks were pooled. Points from the study as a whole: With dominance at 160-218 and 743-854, vaccine-associated CD4 TCRs spanned spike. Reportedly, nearly half of unique spike TCRs recognized epitopes outside B.1.351/B.1.1.7 mutations. Only a handful of individuals given AZD1222 were seropositive at baseline.

CDR1 is MNHEY, CDR2 SVGAGI, per germline. V lost 6 bases to trimming and J lost 3 bases, with 17 bases between them. CDR3 length equals 15 residues. Concerning this clone: The antigen is undetermined.

Profiled with immunoSEQ multiplex PCR; TCRdb holds only in-frame clones, not every one. The sample lists approximately 110,000 clones; roughly 90% were seen once. The receptor's source is an adult in good health. This rearrangement joins TRBV6-5 to TRBJ1-2, with D possibly matching TRBD1 (5 bases). This specimen consisted of peripheral blood, obtained on day 0 of AZD1222 vaccination. The CDR3 reads CASSSGRGLDYGYTF. Written as DNA, the CDR3 is TGTGCCAGCAGCTCGGGACGGGGTTTAGACTATGGCTACACCTTC.